The present T cell receptor beta chain was sequenced within a study of graft-versus-host responses after intestinal transplantation. Findings and limits, study-wide: Peak circulating GvH clone levels were associated with early post-transplant HvG declines.

A remark on this clone: The antigen is not known.

Sequencing used immunoSEQ multiplex PCR; TCRdb keeps in-frame clones, though not all of them. Of under 75,000 clones in the sample, around 90% are singletons; the top ten hold more than 1.5%. V lost 4 bases to trimming and J lost 6 bases, with 22 bases between them. From germline, CDR1 is SGHVS and CDR2 FNYEAQ. The length of the CDR3 is 16 residues. The starting material, graft tissue, was processed to release intraepithelial and lamina propria lymphocytes. This clonotype was obtained from a human patient who received an intestinal transplant, so some T cells may come from the graft donor. The material was ileum tissue, obtained more than 350 days after transplant. V is TRBV7-6 and J is TRBJ2-7, with D possibly being TRBD2 (6 bases). CDR3 sequence reads: CASSSQLGGRTAEQYF. The CDR3 bases are TGTGCCAGCAGCTCGCAGTTGGGGGGAAGGACTGCCGAGCAGTACTTC.